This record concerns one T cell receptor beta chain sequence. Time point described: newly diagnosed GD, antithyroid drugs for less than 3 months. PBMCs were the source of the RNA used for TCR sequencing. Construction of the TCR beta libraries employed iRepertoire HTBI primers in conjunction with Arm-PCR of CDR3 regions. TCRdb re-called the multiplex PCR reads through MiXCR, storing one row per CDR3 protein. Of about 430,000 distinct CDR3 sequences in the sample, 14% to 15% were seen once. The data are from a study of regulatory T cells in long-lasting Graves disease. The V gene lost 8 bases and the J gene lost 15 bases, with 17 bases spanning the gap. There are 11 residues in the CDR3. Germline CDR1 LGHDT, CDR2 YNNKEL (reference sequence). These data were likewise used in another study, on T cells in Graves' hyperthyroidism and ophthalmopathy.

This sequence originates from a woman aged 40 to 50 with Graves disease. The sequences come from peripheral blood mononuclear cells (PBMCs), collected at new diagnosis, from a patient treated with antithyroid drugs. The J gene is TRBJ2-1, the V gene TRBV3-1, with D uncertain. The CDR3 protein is CASQDGNGRFF. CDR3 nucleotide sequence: TGTGCCAGCCAGGACGGCAACGGGCGGTTCTTC.